The present T cell receptor beta chain was sequenced within a study of T cell clusters in autoimmune cytopenias. On the study more broadly: The median distinct TRB clonotype count was about 2,000 per sample, from a median approximately 51,000 reads.

About this clonotype itself: Its antigen is unknown.

TRB amplification used approximately 250 ng of peripheral blood genomic DNA. Overall study results and limits: Functional roles of the in silico T cell clusters still await experimental validation. Comparing secondary cytopenia with chronic lymphocytic leukemia showed no cluster-lack signature, apparently masked by lymphoma repertoire. TRB repertoire shifts in secondary cytopenia and chronic lymphocytic leukemia mostly reflected lymphoma, not autoimmunity.

One tube held mixed TRB-A and TRB-B primer pools for touch-down PCR. TCRdb reprocessed the multiplex PCR reads, keeping one entry per CDR3 protein, no DNA. Its listing shows a few thousand distinct CDR3 sequences. CDR3 length: 15 residues. Germline CDR1 and CDR2: KGHSH and LQKENI. The chain links TRBV18 to TRBJ1-5. The source is a human donor with an autoimmune cytopenia or autoimmune hepatitis (not recorded which). The sequencing sample was made of peripheral blood. This CDR3 reads CASSPEGLVNQPQHF.